The entry below describes one TCR beta chain. It lacks a known antigen. Base qualities were left out, and no much larger clone turns up one base away. Whole blood was collected in K2EDTA tubes by collaborating institutions according to the institutions' own protocols. For TCRbeta analysis, collaborators shipped samples as frozen whole blood, isolated PBMCs, or DNA extracted from either of those sample types. The sample is drawn from a study of blood T cell repertoires in COVID-19 (TCRdb year 2020). Background on the whole study: The collaborator samples originated in the United States, Italy and Spain and spanned the acute and convalescent phases of COVID-19. Where HLA class I and class II types were available, the types were taken from metadata supplied by the sample provider, not from assay-based typing. The repertoires were released in a freely available public database intended as a resource for research on the immune response to SARS-CoV-2. The material from the prospective study consisted of cDNA or gDNA derived from T cells, B-cell-depleted T cells, or PBMCs. The dataset comprised deeply sampled blood TCRbeta repertoires from subjects exposed to, actively infected with, or recovered from COVID-19. Samples were obtained from the ongoing ImmuneRACE study (first 160 participants) and from 1,254 subjects provided by 6 global collaborators. Nearly every sample came with metadata listing a de-identified subject ID, COVID-19 status, age in years and sex. Beyond this particular receptor, the publication reports: The quantity of clinical and demographic metadata differed by source and by participant and was supplied without curation.

The immunoSEQ Assay, a bias-controlled multiplex PCR, was used to amplify TCRbeta CDR3 regions from genomic DNA. As for how the authors treated the data: Nucleated cell counts per sample were estimated from amplification of reference gene primers within the assay. To quantify the absolute abundance of each unique TCRbeta CDR3 rearrangement, sequence reads were collapsed and filtered. Productive Simpson clonality was computed per sample as the square root of Simpson's diversity index over productive rearrangements. TCRdb took over this immuneACCESS table, retaining in-frame rearrangements with V and J assigned. Such tables are incomplete; in checked studies, under half of the missing clones stem from an unresolved V gene, and the remainder is unexplained. The V and J calls and clone size come from that table; D and trimming were worked out from the DNA. This sample gives hundreds of thousands of clones in total; around 87% of them show up just once. 1.3% of the sample is in the top ten clones.

From a lookup of the germline V gene, CDR1 and CDR2 are SQVTM and ANQGSEA. The trim is 6 bases for V and 2 bases for J, with a gap of 19 bases between the germline ends. There are 15 amino acids in the CDR3, from cysteine to phenylalanine inclusive. Only CDR3 DNA is held: 45 bases, read in frame from base 1. The V and J genes are TRBV29-1 and TRBJ2-5; a weak D assignment points to TRBD2 (6 bases agree). The material sequenced was peripheral blood. The sequence was collected from a man between 65 and 85 years old with acute or convalescent COVID-19. The CDR3 sequence is CSVSPPGGGQETQYF. The DNA sequence is as follows: TGCAGCGTATCCCCCCCGGGCGGAGGGCAAGAGACCCAGTACTTC.